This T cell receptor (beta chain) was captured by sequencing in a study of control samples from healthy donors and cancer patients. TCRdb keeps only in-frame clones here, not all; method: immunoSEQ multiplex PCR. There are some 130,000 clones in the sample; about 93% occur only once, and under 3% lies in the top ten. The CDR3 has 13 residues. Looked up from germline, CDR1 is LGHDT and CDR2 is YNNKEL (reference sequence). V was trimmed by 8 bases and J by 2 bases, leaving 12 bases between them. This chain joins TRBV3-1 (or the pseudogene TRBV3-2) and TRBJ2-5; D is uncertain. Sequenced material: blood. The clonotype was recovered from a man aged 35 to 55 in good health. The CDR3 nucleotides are TGTGCCAGCGAACTTGCGGCGCAAGAGACCCAGTACTTC. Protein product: CASELAAQETQYF.